This entry features one TCR beta chain sequence. This entry comes from a study of blood T cell repertoires in COVID-19. Overall study context: COVID-19 samples, acute and convalescent, were from the United States, Italy and Spain. Sample material is recorded as cDNA or gDNA derived from T cells, B-cell-depleted T cells, or PBMCs.

Original analysis: Amplification of reference gene primers was used by the study to estimate nucleated cell counts. The method was immunoSEQ multiplex PCR; TCRdb's version includes in-frame clones alone and lacks a portion of them. The D gene and trimming were derived from the DNA, and the V and J assignments and clone size from that table. The data hold about 98,000 clones, with over 70% observed a single time. Source material: peripheral blood. This receptor was identified in a woman aged 80 or over with acute or convalescent COVID-19.

For the CDR3, the DNA is TGTGCCAGCAGTCCCCTACTGGCAGGTTCACCCCTCCACTTT. Encoded protein: CASSPLLAGSPLHF. The chain uses TRBV28 and TRBJ1-6; D gene ambiguous. The CDR3 spans 14 residues. Germline assignment: CDR1 MDHEN and CDR2 SYDVKM. The ends were cut back, 5 bases at V and 9 bases at J, with 14 bases in the middle.